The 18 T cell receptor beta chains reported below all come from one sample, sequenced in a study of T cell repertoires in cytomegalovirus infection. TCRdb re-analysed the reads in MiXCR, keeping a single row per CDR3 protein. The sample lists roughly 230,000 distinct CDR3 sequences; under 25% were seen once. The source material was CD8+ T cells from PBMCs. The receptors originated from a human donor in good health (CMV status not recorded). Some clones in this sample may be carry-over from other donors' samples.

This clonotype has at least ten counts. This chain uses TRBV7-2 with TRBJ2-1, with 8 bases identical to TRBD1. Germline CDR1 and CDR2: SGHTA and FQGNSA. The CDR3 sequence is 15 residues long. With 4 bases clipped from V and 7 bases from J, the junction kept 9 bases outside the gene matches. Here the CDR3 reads CASSSGTGNGNEQFF. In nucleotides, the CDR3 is TGTGCCAGCAGCTCGGGGACAGGCAACGGTAATGAGCAGTTCTTC.

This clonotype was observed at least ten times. CDR3 DNA: TGTGCCAGCAGAGTCAACGACTTGGGACAGGGAGGATATGGCTACACCTTC. This gives the protein CASRVNDLGQGGYGYTF. The chain has TRBV12-3 or TRBV12-4 and TRBJ1-2; 9 bases are a match to TRBD1. Unmatched junction bases numbered 16, after V lost 6 bases and J lost 5 bases. There are 17 residues in the CDR3.

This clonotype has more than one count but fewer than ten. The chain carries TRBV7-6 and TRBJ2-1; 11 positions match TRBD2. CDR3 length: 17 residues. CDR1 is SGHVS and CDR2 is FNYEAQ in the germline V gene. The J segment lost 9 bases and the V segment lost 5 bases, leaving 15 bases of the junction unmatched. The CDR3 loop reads CASSPESSGGAWPEQFF. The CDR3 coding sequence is TGTGCCAGCAGCCCAGAGAGTAGCGGGGGGGCCTGGCCTGAGCAGTTCTTC.

DNA for the CDR3: TGTGCCAGCAGCAGCGACGGCGATATTAAGTATTTT. The encoded protein is CASSSDGDIKYF. V usage is TRBV5-4 and J usage is TRBJ2-3; D remains ambiguous. The CDR3 loop spans 12 amino acids. Germline V lookup: CDR1 SGHNT, CDR2 YYREEE (reference sequence). V lost 4 bases, J lost 13 bases, and 16 bases lay in between.

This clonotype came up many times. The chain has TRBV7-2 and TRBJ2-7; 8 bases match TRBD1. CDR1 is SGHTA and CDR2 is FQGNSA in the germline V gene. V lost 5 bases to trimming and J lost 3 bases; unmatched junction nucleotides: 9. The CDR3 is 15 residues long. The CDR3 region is CASSPGTGGVYEQYF. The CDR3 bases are TGTGCCAGCAGCCCCGGGACAGGAGGGGTCTACGAGCAGTACTTC. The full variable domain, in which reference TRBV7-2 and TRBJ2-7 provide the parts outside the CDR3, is GAGVSQSPSNKVTEKGKDVELRCDPISGHTALYWYRQSLGQGLEFLIYFQGNSAPDKSGLPSDRFSAERTGGSVSTLTIQRTQQEDSAVYLCASSPGTGGVYEQYFGPGTRLTVT.

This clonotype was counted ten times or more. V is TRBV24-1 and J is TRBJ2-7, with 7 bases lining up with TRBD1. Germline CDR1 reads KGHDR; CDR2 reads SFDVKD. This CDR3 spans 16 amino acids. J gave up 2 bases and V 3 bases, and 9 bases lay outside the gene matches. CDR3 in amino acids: CATSDRAGTVAYEQYF. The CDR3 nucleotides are TGTGCCACCAGTGATCGTGCCGGGACAGTCGCCTACGAGCAGTACTTC.

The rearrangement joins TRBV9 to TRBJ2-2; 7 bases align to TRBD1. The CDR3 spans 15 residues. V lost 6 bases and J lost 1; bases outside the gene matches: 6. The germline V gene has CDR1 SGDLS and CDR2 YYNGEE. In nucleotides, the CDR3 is TGTGCCAGCAAACCGGGACAGAGGAACACCGGGGAGCTGTTTTTT. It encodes CASKPGQRNTGELFF.

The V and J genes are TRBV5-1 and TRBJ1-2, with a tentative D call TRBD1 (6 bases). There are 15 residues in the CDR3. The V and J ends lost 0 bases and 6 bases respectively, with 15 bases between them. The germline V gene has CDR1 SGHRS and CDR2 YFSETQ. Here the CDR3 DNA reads TGCGCCAGCAGCTTGGCCGCAGCAGGGGCGGATGGCTACACCTTC. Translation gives CASSLAAAGADGYTF.

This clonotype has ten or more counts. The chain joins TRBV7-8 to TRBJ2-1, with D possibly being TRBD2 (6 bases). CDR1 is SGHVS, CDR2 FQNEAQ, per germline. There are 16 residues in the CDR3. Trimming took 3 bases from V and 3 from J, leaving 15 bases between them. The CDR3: CASSFSFLANYNEQFF. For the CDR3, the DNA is TGTGCCAGCAGCTTTAGCTTCCTAGCGAACTACAATGAGCAGTTCTTC.

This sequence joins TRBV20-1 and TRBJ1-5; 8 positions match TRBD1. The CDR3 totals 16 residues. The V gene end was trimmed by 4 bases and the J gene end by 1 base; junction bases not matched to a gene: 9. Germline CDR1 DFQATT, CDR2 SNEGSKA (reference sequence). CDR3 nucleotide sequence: TGCAGTGCTACACTGGGACAGGTAGGAAGCAATCAGCCCCAGCATTTT. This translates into CSATLGQVGSNQPQHF.

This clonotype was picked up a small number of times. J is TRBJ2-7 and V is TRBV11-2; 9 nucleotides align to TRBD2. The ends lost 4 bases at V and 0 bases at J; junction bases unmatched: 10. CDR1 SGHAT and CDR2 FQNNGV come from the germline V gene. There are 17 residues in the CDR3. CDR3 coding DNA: TGTGCCAGCAGCTCCGGTAGCGGGGGCTTGGGCTCCTACGAGCAGTACTTC. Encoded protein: CASSSGSGGLGSYEQYF.

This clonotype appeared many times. CDR3 sequence: CASSGGQGLYGYTF. The DNA of the CDR3 is TGTGCCAGCAGCGGTGGACAGGGGTTATATGGCTACACCTTC. The chain recombines TRBV7-9 with TRBJ1-2, with 9 bases matching TRBD1. The junction had 6 bases not matched to a gene; V was cut back by 5 bases and J by 5 bases. Per the germline V gene, CDR1 is SEHNR and CDR2 is FQNEAQ (reference sequence). This CDR3 region has 14 residues.

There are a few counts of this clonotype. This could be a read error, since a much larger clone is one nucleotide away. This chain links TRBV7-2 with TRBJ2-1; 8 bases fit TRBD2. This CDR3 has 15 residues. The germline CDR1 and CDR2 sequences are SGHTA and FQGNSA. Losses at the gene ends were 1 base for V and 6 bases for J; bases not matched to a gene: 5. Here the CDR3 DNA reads TGTGCCAGCAGCTTAGAAGGGCGGGGGGTCAATGAGCAGTTCTTC. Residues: CASSLEGRGVNEQFF.

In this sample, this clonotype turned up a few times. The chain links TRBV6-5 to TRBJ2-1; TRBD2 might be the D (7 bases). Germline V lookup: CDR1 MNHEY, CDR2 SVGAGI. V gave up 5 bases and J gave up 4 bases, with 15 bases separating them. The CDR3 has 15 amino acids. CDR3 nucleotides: TGTGCCAGCAGTAGACAGGTCGGGGGGTACAATGAGCAGTTCTTC. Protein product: CASSRQVGGYNEQFF.

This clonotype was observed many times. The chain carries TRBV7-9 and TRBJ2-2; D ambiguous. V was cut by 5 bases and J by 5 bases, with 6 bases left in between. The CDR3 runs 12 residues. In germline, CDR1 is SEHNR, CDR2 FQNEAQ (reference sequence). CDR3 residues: CASSPTTGELFF. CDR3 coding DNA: TGTGCCAGCAGCCCGACGACCGGGGAGCTGTTTTTT.

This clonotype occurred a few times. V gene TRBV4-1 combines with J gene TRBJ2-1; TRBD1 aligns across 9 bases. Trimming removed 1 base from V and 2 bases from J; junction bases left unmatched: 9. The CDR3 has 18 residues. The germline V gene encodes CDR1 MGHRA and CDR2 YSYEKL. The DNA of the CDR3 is TGCGCCAGCAGCCAAGGGGACGGACAGGGGAGTCCCTACAATGAGCAGTTCTTC. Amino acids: CASSQGDGQGSPYNEQFF.

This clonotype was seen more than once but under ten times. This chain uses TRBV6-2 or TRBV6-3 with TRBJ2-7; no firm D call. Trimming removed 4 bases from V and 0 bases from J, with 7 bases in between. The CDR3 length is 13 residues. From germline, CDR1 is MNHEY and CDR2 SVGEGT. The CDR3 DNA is TGTGCCAGCAGTTCGGCAGTCTCCTACGAGCAGTACTTC. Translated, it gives CASSSAVSYEQYF.

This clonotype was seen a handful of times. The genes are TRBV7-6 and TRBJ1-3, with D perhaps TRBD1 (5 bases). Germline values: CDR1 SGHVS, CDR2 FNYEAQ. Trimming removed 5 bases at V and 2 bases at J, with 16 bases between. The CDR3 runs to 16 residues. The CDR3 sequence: CASSPRGFVAGNTIYF. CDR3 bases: TGTGCCAGCAGCCCTCGGGGGTTCGTGGCTGGAAACACCATATATTTT. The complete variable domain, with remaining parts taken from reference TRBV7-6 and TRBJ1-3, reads GAGVSQSPRYKVTKRGQDVALRCDPISGHVSLYWYRQALGQGPEFLTYFNYEAQQDKSGLPNDRFSAERPEGSISTLTIQRTEQRDSAMYRCASSPRGFVAGNTIYFGEGSWLTVV.